This T cell receptor beta chain was obtained from a study of blood T cell repertoires in COVID-19. In germline, CDR1 is MNHEY, CDR2 SVGAGI. The CDR3 length is 14 residues. Trimming removed 2 bases from V and 7 bases from J; junction bases left unmatched: 3. Per the study methods: Estimated nucleated cell counts came from reference gene primer amplification. Clones were read by immunoSEQ multiplex PCR, and TCRdb kept only the in-frame ones, dropping some. D and trimming come from the DNA, and the V and J calls and clone size come from that table. The table lists around 300,000 clones, 89% of them singletons.

The origin of this receptor is a man aged 45-65 years with acute or convalescent COVID-19. The V and J genes are TRBV6-5 and TRBJ1-1; 11 bases fit TRBD1. The sample taken for sequencing was peripheral blood. CDR3 amino acids: CASSYGTGGIEAFF. DNA of the CDR3: TGTGCCAGCAGTTACGGGACAGGGGGGATTGAAGCTTTCTTT.